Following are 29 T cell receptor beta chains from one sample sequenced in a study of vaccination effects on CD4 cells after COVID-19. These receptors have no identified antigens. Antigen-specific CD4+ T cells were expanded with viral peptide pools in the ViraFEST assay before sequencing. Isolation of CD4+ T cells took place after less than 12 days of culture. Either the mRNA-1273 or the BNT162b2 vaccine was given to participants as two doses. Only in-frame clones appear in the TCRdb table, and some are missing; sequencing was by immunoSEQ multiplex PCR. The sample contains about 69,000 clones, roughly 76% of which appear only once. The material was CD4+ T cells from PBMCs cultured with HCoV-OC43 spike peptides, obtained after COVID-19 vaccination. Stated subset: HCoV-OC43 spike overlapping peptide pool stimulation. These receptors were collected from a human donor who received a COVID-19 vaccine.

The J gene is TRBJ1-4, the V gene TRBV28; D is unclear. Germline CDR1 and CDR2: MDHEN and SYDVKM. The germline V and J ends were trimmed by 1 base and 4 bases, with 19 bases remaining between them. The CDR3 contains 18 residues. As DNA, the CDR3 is TGTGCCAGCAGTTTATCTGTAGGGTTGGGGAGCTTTAATGAAAAACTGTTTTTT. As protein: CASSLSVGLGSFNEKLFF.

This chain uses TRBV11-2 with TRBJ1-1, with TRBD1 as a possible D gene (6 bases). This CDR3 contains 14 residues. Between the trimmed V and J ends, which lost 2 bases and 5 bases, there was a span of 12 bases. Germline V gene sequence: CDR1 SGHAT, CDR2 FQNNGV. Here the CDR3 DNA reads TGTGCCAGCAGCTTAACAGGGTTAAGAACTGAAGCTTTCTTT. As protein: CASSLTGLRTEAFF. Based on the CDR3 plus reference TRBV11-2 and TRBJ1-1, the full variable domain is EAGVAQSPRYKIIEKRQSVAFWCNPISGHATLYWYQQILGQGPKLLIQFQNNGVVDDSQLPKDRFSAERLKGVDSTLKIQPAKLEDSAVYLCASSLTGLRTEAFFGQGTRLTVV.

The CDR3 is CAISGGVNGNQPQHF. The CDR3 coding sequence is TGTGCCATCAGTGGGGGAGTCAATGGCAATCAGCCCCAGCATTTT. This chain joins TRBV10-3 and TRBJ1-5, with D unclear. Trimming removed 4 bases at V and 2 bases at J, with 12 bases between. The CDR3 is made up of 15 amino acids. Per the germline V gene, CDR1 is ENHRY and CDR2 is SYGVKD.

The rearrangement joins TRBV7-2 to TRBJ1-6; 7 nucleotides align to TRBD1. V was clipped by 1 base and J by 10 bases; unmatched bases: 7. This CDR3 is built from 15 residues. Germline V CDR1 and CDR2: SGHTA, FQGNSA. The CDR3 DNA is TGTGCCAGCAGCTTAGACGGGTCAGGGGGATCACCCCTCCACTTT. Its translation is CASSLDGSGGSPLHF.

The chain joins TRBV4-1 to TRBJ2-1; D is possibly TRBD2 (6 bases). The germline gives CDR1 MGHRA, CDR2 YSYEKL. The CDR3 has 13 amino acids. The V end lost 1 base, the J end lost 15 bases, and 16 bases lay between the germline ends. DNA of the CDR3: TGCGCCAGCAGCCAAGTACCGGGGGTTAATTGGTTCTTC. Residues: CASSQVPGVNWFF.

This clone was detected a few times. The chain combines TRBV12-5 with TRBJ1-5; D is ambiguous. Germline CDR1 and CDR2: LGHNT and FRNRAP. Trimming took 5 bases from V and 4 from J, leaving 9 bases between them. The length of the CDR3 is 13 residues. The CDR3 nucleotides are TGTGCTAGTGGTCTCGAGGAAAATCAGCCCCAGCATTTT. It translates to CASGLEENQPQHF.

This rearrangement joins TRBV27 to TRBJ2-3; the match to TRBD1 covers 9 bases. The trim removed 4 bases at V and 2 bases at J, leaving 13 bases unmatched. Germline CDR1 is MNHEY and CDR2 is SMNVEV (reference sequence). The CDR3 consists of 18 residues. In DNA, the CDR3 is TGTGCCAGCAGTTCTGGACAGGGGCCCGTCCCCTACACAGATACGCAGTATTTT. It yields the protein CASSSGQGPVPYTDTQYF.

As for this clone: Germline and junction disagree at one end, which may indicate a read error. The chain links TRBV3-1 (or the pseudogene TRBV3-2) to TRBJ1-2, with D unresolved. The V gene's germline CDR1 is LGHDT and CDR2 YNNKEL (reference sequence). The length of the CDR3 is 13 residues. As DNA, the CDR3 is TGTGCCAGCAGCCAAGGCCAGGCCCCGTACGTAAGGTTC. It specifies CASSQGQAPYVRF.

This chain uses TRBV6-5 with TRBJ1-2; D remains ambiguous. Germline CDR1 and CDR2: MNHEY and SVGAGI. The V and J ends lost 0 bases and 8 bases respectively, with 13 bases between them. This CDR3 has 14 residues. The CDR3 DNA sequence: TGTGCCAGCAGTTACTCGTTTGGGGAATGGGGCTACACCTTC. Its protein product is CASSYSFGEWGYTF.

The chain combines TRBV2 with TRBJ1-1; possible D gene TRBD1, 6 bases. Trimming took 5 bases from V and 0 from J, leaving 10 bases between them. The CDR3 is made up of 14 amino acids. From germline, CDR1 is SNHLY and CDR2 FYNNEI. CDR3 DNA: TGTGCCAGCAGTCCCAGGGGCCTGAACACTGAAGCTTTCTTT. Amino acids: CASSPRGLNTEAFF. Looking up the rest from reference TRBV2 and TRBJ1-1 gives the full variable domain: EPEVTQTPSHQVTQMGQEVILRCVPISNHLYFYWYRQILGQKVEFLVSFYNNEISEKSEIFDDQFSVERPDGSNFTLKIRSTKLEDSAMYFCASSPRGLNTEAFFGQGTRLTVV.

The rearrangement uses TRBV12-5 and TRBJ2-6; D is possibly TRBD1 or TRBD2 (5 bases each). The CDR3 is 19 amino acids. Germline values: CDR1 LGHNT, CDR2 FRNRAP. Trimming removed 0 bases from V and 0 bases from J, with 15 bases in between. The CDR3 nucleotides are TGTGCTAGTGGTTTGGTAAGGGACGGATCGGTCTCTGGGGCCAACGTCCTGACTTTC. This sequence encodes CASGLVRDGSVSGANVLTF.

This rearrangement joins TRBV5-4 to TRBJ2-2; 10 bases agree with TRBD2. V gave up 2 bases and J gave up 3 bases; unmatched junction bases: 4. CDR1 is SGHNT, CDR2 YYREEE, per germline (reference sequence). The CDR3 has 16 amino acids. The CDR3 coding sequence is TGTGCCAGCAGCTTAATAGCGGGGGGCCACACCGGGGAGCTGTTTTTT. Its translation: CASSLIAGGHTGELFF.

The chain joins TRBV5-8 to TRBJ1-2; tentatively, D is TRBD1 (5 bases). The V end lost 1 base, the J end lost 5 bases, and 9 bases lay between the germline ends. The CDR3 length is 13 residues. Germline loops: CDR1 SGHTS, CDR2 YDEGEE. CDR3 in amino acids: CASSLRQNYGYTF. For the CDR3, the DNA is TGTGCCAGCAGCTTGCGACAGAATTATGGCTACACCTTC. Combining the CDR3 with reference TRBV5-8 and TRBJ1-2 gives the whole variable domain EAGVTQSPTHLIKTRGQQATLRCSPISGHTSVYWYQQALGLGLQFLLWYDEGEERNRGNFPPRFSGRQFPNYSSELNVNALELEDSALYLCASSLRQNYGYTFGSGTRLTVV.

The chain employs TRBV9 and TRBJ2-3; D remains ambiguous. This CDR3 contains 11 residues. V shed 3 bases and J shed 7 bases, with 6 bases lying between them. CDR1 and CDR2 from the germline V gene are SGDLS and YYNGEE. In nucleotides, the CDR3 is TGTGCCAGCAGCGACCACCATACGCAGTATTTT. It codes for CASSDHHTQYF.

In DNA form, the CDR3 reads TGTGCCAGTTGGGCGGGACAGGGTACAGATACGCAGTATTTT. Protein product: CASWAGQGTDTQYF. The chain employs TRBV5-6 and TRBJ2-3; TRBD1 matches at 9 bases. The CDR3 contains 14 residues. V was pared by 8 bases and J by 3 bases, with 7 bases of the junction left unmatched. CDR1 and CDR2 from the germline V gene are SGHDT and YYEEEE.

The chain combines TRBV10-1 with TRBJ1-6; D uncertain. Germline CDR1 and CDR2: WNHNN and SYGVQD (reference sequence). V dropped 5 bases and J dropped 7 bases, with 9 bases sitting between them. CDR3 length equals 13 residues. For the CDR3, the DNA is TGCGCCAGCAGTCCAGGTAGCAATTCACCCCTCCACTTT. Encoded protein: CASSPGSNSPLHF.

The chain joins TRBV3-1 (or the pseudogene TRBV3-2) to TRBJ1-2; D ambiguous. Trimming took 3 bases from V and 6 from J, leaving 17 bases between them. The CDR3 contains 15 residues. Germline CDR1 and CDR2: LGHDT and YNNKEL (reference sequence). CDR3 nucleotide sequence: TGTGCCAGCAGCCAGGTTACGGCGACCGTAGATGGCTACACCTTC. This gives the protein CASSQVTATVDGYTF.

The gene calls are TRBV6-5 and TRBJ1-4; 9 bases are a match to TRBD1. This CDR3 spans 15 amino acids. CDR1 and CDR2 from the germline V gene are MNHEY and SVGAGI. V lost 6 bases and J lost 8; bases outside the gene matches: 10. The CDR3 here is CASRTTGGAKEKLFF. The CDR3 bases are TGTGCCAGCAGAACAACAGGGGGCGCAAAAGAAAAACTGTTTTTT.

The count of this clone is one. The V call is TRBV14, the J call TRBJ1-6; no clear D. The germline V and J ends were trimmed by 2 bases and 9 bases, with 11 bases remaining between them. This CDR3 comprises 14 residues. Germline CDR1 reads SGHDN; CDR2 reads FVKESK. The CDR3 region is CASSQRSGTSPLHF. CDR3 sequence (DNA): TGTGCCAGCAGCCAACGTAGTGGCACTTCACCCCTCCACTTT.

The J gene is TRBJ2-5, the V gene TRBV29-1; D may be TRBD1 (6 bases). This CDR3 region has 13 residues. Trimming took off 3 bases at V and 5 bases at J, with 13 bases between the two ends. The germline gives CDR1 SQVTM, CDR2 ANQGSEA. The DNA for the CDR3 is TGCAGCGTTGATCCTACAGGGTCGGAGACCCAGTACTTC. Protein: CSVDPTGSETQYF.

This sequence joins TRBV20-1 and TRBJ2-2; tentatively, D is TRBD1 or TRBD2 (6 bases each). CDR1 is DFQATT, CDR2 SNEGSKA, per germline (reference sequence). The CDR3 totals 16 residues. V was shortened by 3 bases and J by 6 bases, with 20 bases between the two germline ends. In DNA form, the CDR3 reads TGCAGTGCTAGTGAAAGGGGGGATCTACCCCCCGGGGAGCTGTTTTTT. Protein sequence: CSASERGDLPPGELFF.

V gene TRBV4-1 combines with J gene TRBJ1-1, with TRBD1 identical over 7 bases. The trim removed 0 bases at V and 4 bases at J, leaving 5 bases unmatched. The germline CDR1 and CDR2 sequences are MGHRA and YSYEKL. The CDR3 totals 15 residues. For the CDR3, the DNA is TGCGCCAGCAGCCAAGATGGGCAGGGGGGCACTGAAGCTTTCTTT. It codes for CASSQDGQGGTEAFF.

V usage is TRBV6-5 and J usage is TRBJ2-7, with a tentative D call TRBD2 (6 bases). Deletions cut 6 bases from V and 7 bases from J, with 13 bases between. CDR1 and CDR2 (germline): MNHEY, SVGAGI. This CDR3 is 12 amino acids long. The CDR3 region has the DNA TGTGCCAGCAGGACTCTTGGGGGGGAGCAGTACGTC. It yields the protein CASRTLGGEQYV.

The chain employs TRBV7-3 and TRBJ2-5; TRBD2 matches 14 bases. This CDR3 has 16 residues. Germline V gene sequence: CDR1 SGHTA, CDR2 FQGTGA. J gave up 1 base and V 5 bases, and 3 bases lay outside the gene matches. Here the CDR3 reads CASSLGLAGGQETQYF. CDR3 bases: TGTGCCAGCAGCCTCGGACTAGCGGGGGGCCAAGAGACCCAGTACTTC.

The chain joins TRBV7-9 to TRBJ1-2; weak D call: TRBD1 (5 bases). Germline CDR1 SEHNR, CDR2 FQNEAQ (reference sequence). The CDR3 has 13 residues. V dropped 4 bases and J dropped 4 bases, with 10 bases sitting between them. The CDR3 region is CASSYDSFYGYTF. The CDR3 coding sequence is TGTGCCAGCAGCTATGACAGTTTCTATGGCTACACCTTC.

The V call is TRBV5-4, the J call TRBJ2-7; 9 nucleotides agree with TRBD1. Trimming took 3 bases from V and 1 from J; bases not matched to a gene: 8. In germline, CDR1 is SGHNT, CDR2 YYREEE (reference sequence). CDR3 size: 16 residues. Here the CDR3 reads CASSSYDRGVSYEQYV. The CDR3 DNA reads TGTGCCAGCAGCTCTTATGACAGGGGGGTTTCCTACGAGCAGTACGTC.

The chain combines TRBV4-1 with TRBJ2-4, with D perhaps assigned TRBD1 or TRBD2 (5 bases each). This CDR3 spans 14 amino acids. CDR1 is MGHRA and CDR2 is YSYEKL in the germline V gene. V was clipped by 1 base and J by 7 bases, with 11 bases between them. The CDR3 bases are TGCGCCAGCAGCCAAGCGAGGGACGTTAACATTCAGTACTTC. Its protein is CASSQARDVNIQYF.

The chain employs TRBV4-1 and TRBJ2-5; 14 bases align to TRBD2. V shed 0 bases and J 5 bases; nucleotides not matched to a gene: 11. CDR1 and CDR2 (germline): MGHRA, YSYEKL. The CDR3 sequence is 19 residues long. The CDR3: CASSQDLGRLAGGRETQYF. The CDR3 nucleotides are TGCGCCAGCAGCCAAGACTTGGGCAGACTAGCGGGGGGGCGGGAGACCCAGTACTTC.

CDR3 sequence reads: CASSATGNTEAFF. Here the CDR3 DNA reads TGCGCCAGCAGCGCGACAGGGAACACTGAAGCTTTCTTT. This chain links TRBV5-1 with TRBJ1-1; the D gene is possibly TRBD1 (6 bases). Germline CDR1 is SGHRS and CDR2 is YFSETQ. V was clipped by 4 bases and J by 1 base, with 8 bases between them. The CDR3 spans 13 residues.